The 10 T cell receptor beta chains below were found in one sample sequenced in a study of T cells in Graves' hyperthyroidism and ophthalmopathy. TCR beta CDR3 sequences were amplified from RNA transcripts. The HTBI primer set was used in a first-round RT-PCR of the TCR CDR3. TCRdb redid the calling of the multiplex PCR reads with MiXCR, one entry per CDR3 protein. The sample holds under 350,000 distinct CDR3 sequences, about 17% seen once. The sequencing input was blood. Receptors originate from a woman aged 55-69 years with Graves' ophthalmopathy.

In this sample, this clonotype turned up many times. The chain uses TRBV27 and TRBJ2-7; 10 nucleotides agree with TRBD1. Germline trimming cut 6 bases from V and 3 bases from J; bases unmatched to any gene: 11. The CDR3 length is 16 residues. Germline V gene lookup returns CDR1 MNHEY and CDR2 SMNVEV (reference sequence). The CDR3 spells CASSSWYGTGDYEQYF. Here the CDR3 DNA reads TGTGCCAGCAGCTCATGGTACGGGACAGGGGACTACGAGCAGTACTTC.

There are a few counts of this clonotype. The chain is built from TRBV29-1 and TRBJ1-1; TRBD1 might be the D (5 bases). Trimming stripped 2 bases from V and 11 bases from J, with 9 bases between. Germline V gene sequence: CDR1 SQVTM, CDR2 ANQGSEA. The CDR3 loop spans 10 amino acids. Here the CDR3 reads CSVEQGRAFF. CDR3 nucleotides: TGCAGCGTTGAACAGGGAAGGGCTTTCTTT.

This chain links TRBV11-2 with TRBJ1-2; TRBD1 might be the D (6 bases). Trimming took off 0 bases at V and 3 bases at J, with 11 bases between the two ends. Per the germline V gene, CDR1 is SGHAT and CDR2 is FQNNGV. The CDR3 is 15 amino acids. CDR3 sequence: CASSLEHRAHYGYTF. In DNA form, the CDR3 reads TGTGCCAGCAGCTTAGAACACAGGGCTCACTATGGCTACACCTTC.

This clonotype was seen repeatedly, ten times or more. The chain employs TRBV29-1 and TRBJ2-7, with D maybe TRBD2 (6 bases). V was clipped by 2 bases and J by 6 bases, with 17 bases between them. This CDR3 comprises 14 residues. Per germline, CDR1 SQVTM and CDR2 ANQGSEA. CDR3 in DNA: TGCAGCGTTGAATTTGGTAGCGGAACTACCGAGCAGTACTTC. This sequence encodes CSVEFGSGTTEQYF.

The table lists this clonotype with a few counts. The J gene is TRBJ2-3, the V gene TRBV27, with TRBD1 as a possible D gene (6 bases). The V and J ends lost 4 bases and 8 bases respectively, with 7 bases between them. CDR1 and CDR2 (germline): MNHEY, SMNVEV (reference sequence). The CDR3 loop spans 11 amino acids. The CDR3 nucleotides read TGTGCCAGCAGTTCCAGGGGTACGCAGTATTTT. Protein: CASSSRGTQYF.

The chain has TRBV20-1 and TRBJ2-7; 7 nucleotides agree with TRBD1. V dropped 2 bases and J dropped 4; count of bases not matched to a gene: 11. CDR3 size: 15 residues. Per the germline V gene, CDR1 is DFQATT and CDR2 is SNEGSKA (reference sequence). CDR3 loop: CSARLPDRSSYEQYF. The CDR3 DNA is TGCAGTGCTAGACTCCCGGACAGGTCCTCTTACGAGCAGTACTTC.

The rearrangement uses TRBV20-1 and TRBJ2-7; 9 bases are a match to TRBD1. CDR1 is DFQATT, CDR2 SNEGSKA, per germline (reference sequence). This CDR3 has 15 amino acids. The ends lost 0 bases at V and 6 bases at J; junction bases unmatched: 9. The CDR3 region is CSARDLRTGVGEQYF. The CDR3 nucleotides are TGCAGTGCTAGAGATCTTAGGACAGGGGTAGGCGAGCAGTACTTC.

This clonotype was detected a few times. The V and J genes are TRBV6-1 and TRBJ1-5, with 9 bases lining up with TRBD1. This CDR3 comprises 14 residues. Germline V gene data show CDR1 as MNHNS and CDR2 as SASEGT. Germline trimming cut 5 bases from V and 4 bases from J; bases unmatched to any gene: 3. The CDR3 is CASSIGTGNQPQHF. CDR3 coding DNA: TGTGCCAGCAGTATTGGGACAGGGAATCAGCCCCAGCATTTT.

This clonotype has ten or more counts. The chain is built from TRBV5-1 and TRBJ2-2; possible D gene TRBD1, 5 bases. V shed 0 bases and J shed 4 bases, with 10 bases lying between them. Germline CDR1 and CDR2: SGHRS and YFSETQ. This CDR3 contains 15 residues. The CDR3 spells CASSLGGPATGELFF. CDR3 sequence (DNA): TGCGCCAGCAGCTTGGGGGGCCCGGCCACCGGGGAGCTGTTTTTT.

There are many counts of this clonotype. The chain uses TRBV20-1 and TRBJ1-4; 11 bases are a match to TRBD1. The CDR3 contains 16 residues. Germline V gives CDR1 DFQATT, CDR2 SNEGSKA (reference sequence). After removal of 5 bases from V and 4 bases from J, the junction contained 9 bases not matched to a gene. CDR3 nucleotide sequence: TGCAGTGCTGGCCGGGACAGGGGGAAGTTTAATGAAAAACTGTTTTTT. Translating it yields CSAGRDRGKFNEKLFF.